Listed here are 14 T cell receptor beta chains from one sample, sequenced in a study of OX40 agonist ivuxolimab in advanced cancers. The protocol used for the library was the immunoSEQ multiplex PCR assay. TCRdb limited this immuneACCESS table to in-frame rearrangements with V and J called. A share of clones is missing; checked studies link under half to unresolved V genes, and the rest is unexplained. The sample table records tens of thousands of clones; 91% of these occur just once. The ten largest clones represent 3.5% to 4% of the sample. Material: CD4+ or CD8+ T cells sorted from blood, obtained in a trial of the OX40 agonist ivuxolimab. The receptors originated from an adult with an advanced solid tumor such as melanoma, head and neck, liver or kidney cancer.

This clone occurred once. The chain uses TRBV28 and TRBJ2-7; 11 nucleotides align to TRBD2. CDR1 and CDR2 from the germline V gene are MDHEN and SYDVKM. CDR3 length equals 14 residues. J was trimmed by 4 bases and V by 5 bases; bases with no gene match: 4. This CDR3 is CASSPGTSGYEQYF. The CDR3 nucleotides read TGTGCCAGCAGTCCCGGGACTAGCGGTTACGAGCAGTACTTC.

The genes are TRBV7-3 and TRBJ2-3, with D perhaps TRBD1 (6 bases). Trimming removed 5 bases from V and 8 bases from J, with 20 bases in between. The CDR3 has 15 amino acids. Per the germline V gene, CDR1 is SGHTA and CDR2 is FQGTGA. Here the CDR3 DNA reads TGTGCCAGCAGCGATTTCGACAGGTACCCCGTTACGCAGTATTTT. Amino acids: CASSDFDRYPVTQYF.

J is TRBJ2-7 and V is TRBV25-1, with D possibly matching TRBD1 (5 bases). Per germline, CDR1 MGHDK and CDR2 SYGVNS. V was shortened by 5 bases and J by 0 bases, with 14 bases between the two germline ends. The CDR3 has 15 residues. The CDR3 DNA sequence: TGTGCCAGCAGTCCTCCAGGGTTATTCTCCTACGAGCAGTACTTC. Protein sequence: CASSPPGLFSYEQYF.

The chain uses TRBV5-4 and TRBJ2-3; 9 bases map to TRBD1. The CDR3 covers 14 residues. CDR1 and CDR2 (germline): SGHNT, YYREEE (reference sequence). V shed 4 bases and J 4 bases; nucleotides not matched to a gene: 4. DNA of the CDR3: TGTGCCAGCAGCCCAGGGACAGGGCCAGATACGCAGTATTTT. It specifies CASSPGTGPDTQYF.

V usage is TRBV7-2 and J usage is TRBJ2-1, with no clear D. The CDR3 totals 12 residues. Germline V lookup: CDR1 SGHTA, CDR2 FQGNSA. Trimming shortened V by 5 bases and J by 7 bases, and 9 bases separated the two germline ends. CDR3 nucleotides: TGTGCCAGCAGCGAAAACGGGAATGAGCAGTTCTTC. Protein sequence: CASSENGNEQFF.

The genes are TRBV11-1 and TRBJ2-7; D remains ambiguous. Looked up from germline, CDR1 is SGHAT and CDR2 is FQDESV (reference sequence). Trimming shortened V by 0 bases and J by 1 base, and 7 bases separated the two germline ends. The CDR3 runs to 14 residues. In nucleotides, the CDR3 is TGTGCCAGCAGCTTAGCGGGTGGATCCTACGAGCAGTACTTC. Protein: CASSLAGGSYEQYF.

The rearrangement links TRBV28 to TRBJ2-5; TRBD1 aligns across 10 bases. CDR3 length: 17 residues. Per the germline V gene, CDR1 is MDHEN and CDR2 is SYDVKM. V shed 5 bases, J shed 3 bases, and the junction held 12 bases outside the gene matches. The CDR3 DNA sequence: TGTGCCAGCAGTACGGGGGGACAGGGGCGATTGGAAGAGACCCAGTACTTC. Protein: CASSTGGQGRLEETQYF. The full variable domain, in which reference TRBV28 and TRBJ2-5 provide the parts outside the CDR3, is DVKVTQSSRYLVKRTGEKVFLECVQDMDHENMFWYRQDPGLGLRLIYFSYDVKMKEKGDIPEGYSVSREKKERFSLILESASTNQTSMYLCASSTGGQGRLEETQYFGPGTRLLVL.

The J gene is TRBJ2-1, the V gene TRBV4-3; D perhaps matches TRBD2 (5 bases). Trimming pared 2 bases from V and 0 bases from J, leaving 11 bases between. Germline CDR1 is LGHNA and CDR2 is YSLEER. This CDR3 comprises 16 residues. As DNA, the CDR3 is TGCGCCAGCAGCCAAACCAGCGGAGACTCCTACAATGAGCAGTTCTTC. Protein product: CASSQTSGDSYNEQFF.

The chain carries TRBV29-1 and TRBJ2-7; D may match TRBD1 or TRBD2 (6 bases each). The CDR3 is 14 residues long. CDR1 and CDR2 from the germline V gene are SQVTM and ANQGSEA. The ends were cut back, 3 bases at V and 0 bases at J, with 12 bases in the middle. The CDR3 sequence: CSVERGDTSYEQYF. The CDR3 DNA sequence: TGCAGCGTTGAGAGGGGGGACACCTCCTACGAGCAGTACTTC.

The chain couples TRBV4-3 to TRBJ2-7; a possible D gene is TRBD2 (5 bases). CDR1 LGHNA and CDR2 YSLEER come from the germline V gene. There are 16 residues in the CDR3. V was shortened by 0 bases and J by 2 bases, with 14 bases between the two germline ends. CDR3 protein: CASSQDWELPTYEQYF. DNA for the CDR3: TGCGCCAGCAGCCAAGATTGGGAGTTGCCTACCTACGAGCAGTACTTC.

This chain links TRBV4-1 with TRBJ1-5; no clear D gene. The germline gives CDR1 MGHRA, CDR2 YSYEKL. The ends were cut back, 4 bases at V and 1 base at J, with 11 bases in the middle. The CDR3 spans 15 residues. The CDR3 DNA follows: TGCGCCAGCAGCCCCCTTATAACAAGCAATCAGCCCCAGCATTTT. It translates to CASSPLITSNQPQHF.

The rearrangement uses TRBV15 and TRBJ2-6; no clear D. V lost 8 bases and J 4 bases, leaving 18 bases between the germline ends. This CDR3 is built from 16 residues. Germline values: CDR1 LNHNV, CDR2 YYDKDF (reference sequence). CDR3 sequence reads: CATPTYEVEGANVLTF. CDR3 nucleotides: TGTGCCACCCCCACCTATGAGGTGGAAGGGGCCAACGTCCTGACTTTC.

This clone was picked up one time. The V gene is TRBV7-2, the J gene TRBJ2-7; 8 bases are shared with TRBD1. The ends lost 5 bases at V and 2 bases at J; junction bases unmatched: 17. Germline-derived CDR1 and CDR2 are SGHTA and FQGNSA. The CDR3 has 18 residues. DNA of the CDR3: TGTGCCAGCAGCGCCACCGACAGGGGCGGGCTAGTAACCTACGAGCAGTACTTC. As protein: CASSATDRGGLVTYEQYF.

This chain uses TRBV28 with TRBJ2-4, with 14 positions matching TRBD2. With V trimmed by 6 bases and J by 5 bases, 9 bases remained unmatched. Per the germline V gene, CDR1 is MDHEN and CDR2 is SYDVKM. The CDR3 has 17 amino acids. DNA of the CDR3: TGTGCCAGCAGGCCTCGACTAGCGGGAGGGCCAGAAAACATTCAGTACTTC. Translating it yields CASRPRLAGGPENIQYF.